A selection of T cell receptor beta chains follows, all from one sample in a study of spatial heterogeneity in lung cancer. TCRdb used MiXCR to reprocess the 5' RACE reads, holding one entry per CDR3 protein. The sample contains some 41,000 distinct CDR3 sequences, 20% to 25% of which appear only once. The source was PBMCs, collected at follow-up. All receptors come from a female donor with early-stage non-small cell lung cancer. CDR3s include the opening cysteine and the closing phenylalanine or tryptophan. D genes are given only for firm matches. Clone size appears in some rows only: once, few, many, or a class for an expanded clone.

many	NA	TRBV20-1	TRBJ1-5	TGCAGTGCTAGAGATGGCGGGGCAGATGGTAGGCCCCAGCATTTT	CSARDGGADGRPQHF
NA	TRBD1	TRBV5-1	TRBJ2-5	TGCGCCAGCAGCTTACAACCGGGACAGGGAGAGACCCAGTACTTC	CASSLQPGQGETQYF
NA	TRBD2	TRBV9	TRBJ2-3	TGTGCCAGCAGCAAGATGGGGGAGGGAGATACGCAGTATTTT	CASSKMGEGDTQYF
many	NA	TRBV29-1	TRBJ2-1	TGCAGCGGCAGGGGTTACAATGAGCAGTTCTTC	CSGRGYNEQFF
few	NA	TRBV19	TRBJ2-7	TGTGCCAGTAGTATGCGACAGGAGGTCTCCTACGAGCAGTACTTC	CASSMRQEVSYEQYF
few	NA	TRBV18	TRBJ2-1	TGTGCCAGCTCACCATCAGACGGGACCTCCGCCGAGCAGTTCTTC	CASSPSDGTSAEQFF
few	TRBD2	TRBV12-3/TRBV12-4	TRBJ2-7	TGTGCCAGCAGTTTGACTAGCGCAACTTCCGAGCAGTACTTC	CASSLTSATSEQYF
many	NA	TRBV12-3/TRBV12-4	TRBJ2-3	TGTGCCAGCAAACGACAGGCGAGCACAGATACGCAGTATTTT	CASKRQASTDTQYF
many	NA	TRBV20-1	TRBJ1-6	TGCAGTGCCAGAGTAAATTCACCCCTCCACTTT	CSARVNSPLHF
NA	NA	TRBV10-2	TRBJ2-7	TGCGCCAGCGTTCCATCGACTCTAGGAACCGAGCAGTACTTC	CASVPSTLGTEQYF
few	TRBD2	TRBV6-4	TRBJ2-3	TGTGCCAGCAGTGACCTGGAGGGACTAGGGCAGTATTTT	CASSDLEGLGQYF
NA	NA	TRBV19	TRBJ2-6	TGTGCCAGTACCCAAATTGGACCCATGACTTTC	CASTQIGPMTF
many	TRBD1	TRBV15	TRBJ2-1	TGTGCCACCAGCAAGCGGGGACAGGGGTCCTACAATGAGCAGTTCTTC	CATSKRGQGSYNEQFF
NA	NA	TRBV11-2	TRBJ1-6	TGTGCCAGCAGCTTAGATGGGGGAGGTCATTCACCCCTCCACTTT	CASSLDGGGHSPLHF
NA	TRBD2	TRBV2	TRBJ2-5	TGTGCCAGCAGTGAAATAGGACTAGCGGGTCAAGAGACCCAGTACTTC	CASSEIGLAGQETQYF
few	NA	TRBV5-4	TRBJ2-2	TGTGCCAGCAGCCCTGAGGGACGATCCATTAACACCGGGGAGCTGTTTTTT	CASSPEGRSINTGELFF
NA	NA	TRBV7-8	TRBJ1-1	TGTGCCAGCATCCATTTACTAAGACCGTCAGAAGCTTTCTTT	CASIHLLRPSEAFF
few	TRBD1	TRBV24-1	TRBJ1-5	TGTGCCACCAGTCAGGGACAGAATCGGGCCCAGCATTTT	CATSQGQNRAQHF
few	NA	TRBV6-5	TRBJ2-3	TGTGCCAGCAGCCCCGCCAGAACAGATACGCAGTATTTT	CASSPARTDTQYF
many	NA	TRBV12-3/TRBV12-4	TRBJ1-2	TGTGCCAGCAGTTTCGGCAGACATTCGGGCTACACCTTC	CASSFGRHSGYTF
many	NA	TRBV10-2	TRBJ2-5	TGCGCCAGCAGTTCCAACGACAATAGAGAGACCCAGTACTTC	CASSSNDNRETQYF
many	NA	TRBV28	TRBJ2-3	TGTGCCAGCAAGGGCACCGACTATACGCAGTATTTT	CASKGTDYTQYF
many	NA	TRBV11-3	TRBJ2-3	TGTGCCAGCAGCCCCGGGACTCCTCTCTCAACGCAGTATTTT	CASSPGTPLSTQYF
few	NA	TRBV10-3	TRBJ1-4	TGTGCCACCGGAACAAATGAAAAACTGTTTTTT	CATGTNEKLFF
NA	NA	TRBV20-1	TRBJ2-3	TGCAGTGCCGTAGCCCAAGATACGCAGTATTTT	CSAVAQDTQYF
many	NA	TRBV20-1	TRBJ2-3	TGCAGTGCTAGAGATCCCGTCACAGATACGCAGTATTTT	CSARDPVTDTQYF
NA	TRBD2	TRBV4-1	TRBJ2-1	TGCGCCAGCAGCCCTGCTAGCGGGGGGACCAATGAGCAGTTCTTC	CASSPASGGTNEQFF
many	NA	TRBV7-9	TRBJ1-5	TGTGCCAGCAGCCCCATGGGGGTCACTCAGCCCCAGCATTTT	CASSPMGVTQPQHF
few	NA	TRBV5-4	TRBJ2-7	TGTGCCAGCAGCTTCGGACAGATGGCTTTCGAGCAGTACTTC	CASSFGQMAFEQYF
NA	NA	TRBV3-1	TRBJ1-5	TGTGCCTCAGCGGGGGGGTATAGCAATCAGCCCCAGCATTTT	CASAGGYSNQPQHF
NA	NA	TRBV5-4	TRBJ1-4	TGTGCCAGCAGCTTCCGGGGGGGGACAACTAATGAAAAACTGTTTTTT	CASSFRGGTTNEKLFF
many	TRBD2	TRBV10-2	TRBJ2-7	TGCGCCAGCAAGGAAGTAGCGGGAGGGCCGGGTGAGCAGTACTTC	CASKEVAGGPGEQYF
NA	NA	TRBV29-1	TRBJ2-3	TGCAGCGTTGATACAGGAACAGATACGCAGTATTTT	CSVDTGTDTQYF
few	NA	TRBV19	TRBJ2-1	TGTGCCAGTAGTGATTCGGGGGTATTTTTCTACAATGAGCAGTTCTTC	CASSDSGVFFYNEQFF
few	NA	TRBV29-1	TRBJ2-5	TGCAGCGTTGAATATACGATTGGAGAGACCCAGTACTTC	CSVEYTIGETQYF
many	NA	TRBV25-1	TRBJ2-7	TGTGCCAGCAGTGAATCCCAGAGCTTCTACGAGCAGTACTTC	CASSESQSFYEQYF
many	NA	TRBV7-9	TRBJ2-7	TGTGCCAGCAGGGACAGCCATACCTACGAGCAGTACTTC	CASRDSHTYEQYF
NA	TRBD1	TRBV20-1	TRBJ1-6	TGCAGTGCTCCAACAGGGGCGATCTATAATTCACCCCTCCACTTT	CSAPTGAIYNSPLHF